These 11 T cell receptor beta chains share one sample of origin, sequenced in a study of post-analysis software for immune sequencing data. Study outcomes and limitations: TRBV segments more frequent in patients than in controls numbered five and included TRBV5-6, TRBV5-1 and TRBV20-1.

These receptors have no identified antigens. Built from TCR beta cDNA, the libraries had unique molecular identifiers in them. TCRdb reprocessed the PCR reads with MiXCR, giving one entry per CDR3 protein. The table shows around 400,000 distinct CDR3 sequences, with 30% to 45% occurring only once. The sequenced sample consisted of blood. These TCRs come from a girl aged 10 to 17 with multiple sclerosis.

In this sample, this clonotype turned up a few times. This CDR3 reads CASSEDREDYGYTF. The CDR3 DNA sequence: TGTGCCAGCAGTGAAGACAGAGAAGACTATGGCTACACCTTC. The gene calls are TRBV6-1 and TRBJ1-2; D unresolved. The CDR3 is 14 amino acids. Trimming pared 1 base from V and 3 bases from J, leaving 9 bases between. The germline V gene encodes CDR1 MNHNS and CDR2 SASEGT.

Comment on this clonotype: A read error may explain this, as a much larger clone is one base away. V and J are TRBV12-3 or TRBV12-4 and TRBJ2-3; D might be TRBD1 (5 bases). The CDR3 has 12 residues. The CDR3 region is CASSLMTDPQYF. DNA for the CDR3: TGTGCCAGCAGTTTAATGACAGATCCGCAGTATTTT.

The rearrangement joins TRBV6-6 to TRBJ1-2, with D tentatively TRBD1 (5 bases). The V gene lost 1 base and the J gene lost 4 bases, with 19 bases spanning the gap. The CDR3 loop spans 17 amino acids. Germline V gene lookup returns CDR1 MNHNY and CDR2 SVGAGI (reference sequence). The CDR3 bases are TGTGCCAGCAGTTACTTGGGCCAGAAGGGGCTTGCCTATGGCTACACCTTC. This codes for CASSYLGQKGLAYGYTF.

The CDR3 region has the DNA TGCAGTGCTAGAGATTCATCAGGGGATAACTATGGCTACACCTTC. Its translation is CSARDSSGDNYGYTF. This chain links TRBV20-1 with TRBJ1-2; a weak D match, TRBD1 (6 bases). V dropped 0 bases and J dropped 1 base, with 12 bases sitting between them. CDR1 DFQATT and CDR2 SNEGSKA come from the germline V gene (reference sequence). CDR3 length equals 15 residues.

This chain joins TRBV6-6 and TRBJ2-2; D is tentatively TRBD1 or TRBD2 (7 bases each). The V gene lost 2 bases and the J gene lost 7 bases, with 17 bases spanning the gap. The CDR3 is 16 amino acids. Germline CDR1 reads MNHNY; CDR2 reads SVGAGI (reference sequence). CDR3 residues: CASSYRGRGLVGELFF. In DNA, the CDR3 is TGTGCCAGCAGTTACCGGGGGAGGGGGCTGGTCGGGGAGCTGTTTTTT.

The chain is built from TRBV6-1 and TRBJ2-7, with 9 positions matching TRBD2. The CDR3 covers 14 residues. The junction had 6 bases not matched to a gene; V was cut back by 3 bases and J by 6 bases. Germline V gives CDR1 MNHNS, CDR2 SASEGT. The CDR3 sequence is CASSEGLAYLEQYF. Here the CDR3 DNA reads TGTGCCAGCAGTGAGGGACTAGCTTATCTCGAGCAGTACTTC.

This clonotype showed up just a few times. The gene calls are TRBV5-1 and TRBJ2-7; D tentatively fits TRBD1 or TRBD2 (5 bases each). From germline, CDR1 is SGHRS and CDR2 YFSETQ. The ends were cut back, 4 bases at V and 1 base at J, with 15 bases in the middle. The CDR3 is 15 residues long. The chain's CDR3 is CASSPGAGQSYEQYF. DNA for the CDR3: TGCGCCAGCAGCCCCGGGGCAGGGCAGTCCTACGAGCAGTACTTC.

This clonotype appeared a few times. J is TRBJ2-5 and V is TRBV20-1; D might be TRBD1 (6 bases). Trimming removed 3 bases from V and 1 base from J, with 12 bases in between. This CDR3 is built from 14 residues. Looked up from germline, CDR1 is DFQATT and CDR2 is SNEGSKA (reference sequence). In nucleotides, the CDR3 is TGCAGTGCTAGCCGACAGGACCTCCAAGAGACCCAGTACTTC. Translated: CSASRQDLQETQYF.

This clonotype was detected a few times. The V call is TRBV9, the J call TRBJ2-1; 9 bases map to TRBD1. From germline, CDR1 is SGDLS and CDR2 YYNGEE. After removal of 0 bases from V and 7 bases from J, the junction contained 8 bases not matched to a gene. The CDR3 is made up of 16 amino acids. This CDR3 reads CASSVGGTGPLNEQFF. CDR3 in DNA: TGTGCCAGCAGCGTAGGAGGGACAGGGCCATTAAATGAGCAGTTCTTC.

V usage is TRBV29-1 and J usage is TRBJ1-1, with TRBD1 as a possible D gene (5 bases). Per germline, CDR1 SQVTM and CDR2 ANQGSEA. Trimming stripped 7 bases from V and 5 bases from J, with 17 bases between. The CDR3 runs to 13 residues. CDR3 coding DNA: TGCAGCGCCCAGACAGATGGGGGGACTGAAGCTTTCTTT. This encodes CSAQTDGGTEAFF.

There are a few counts of this clonotype. The V and J genes are TRBV29-1 and TRBJ1-2; the D is unclear. The V and J ends lost 4 bases and 8 bases respectively, with 11 bases between them. Germline V gene data show CDR1 as SQVTM and CDR2 as ANQGSEA. CDR3 length: 11 amino acids. The CDR3 reads CSVGPSGGYTF. The CDR3 DNA reads as TGCAGCGTTGGGCCCTCGGGGGGCTACACCTTC.